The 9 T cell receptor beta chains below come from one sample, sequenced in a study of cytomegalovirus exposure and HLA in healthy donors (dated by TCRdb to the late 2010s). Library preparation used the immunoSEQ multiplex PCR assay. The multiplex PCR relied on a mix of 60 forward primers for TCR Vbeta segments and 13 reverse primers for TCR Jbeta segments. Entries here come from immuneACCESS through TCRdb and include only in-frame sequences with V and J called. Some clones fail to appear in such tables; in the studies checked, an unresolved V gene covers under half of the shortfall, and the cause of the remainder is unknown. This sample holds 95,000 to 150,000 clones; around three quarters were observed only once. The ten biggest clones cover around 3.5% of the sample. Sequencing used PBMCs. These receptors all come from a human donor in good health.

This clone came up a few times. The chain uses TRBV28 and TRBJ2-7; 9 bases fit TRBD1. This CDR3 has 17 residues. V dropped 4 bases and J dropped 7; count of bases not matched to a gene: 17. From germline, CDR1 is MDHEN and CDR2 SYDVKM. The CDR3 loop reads CASSSLLHGTGLREQYF. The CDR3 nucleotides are TGTGCCAGCAGTTCCCTCCTCCACGGGACAGGGCTCCGAGAGCAGTACTTC.

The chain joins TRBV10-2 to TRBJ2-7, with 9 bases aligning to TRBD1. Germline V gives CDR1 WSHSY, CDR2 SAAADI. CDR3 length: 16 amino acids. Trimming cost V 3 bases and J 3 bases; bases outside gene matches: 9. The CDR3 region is CASSERTGTGFYEQYF. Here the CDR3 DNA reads TGCGCCAGCAGTGAAAGGACCGGGACAGGGTTCTACGAGCAGTACTTC.

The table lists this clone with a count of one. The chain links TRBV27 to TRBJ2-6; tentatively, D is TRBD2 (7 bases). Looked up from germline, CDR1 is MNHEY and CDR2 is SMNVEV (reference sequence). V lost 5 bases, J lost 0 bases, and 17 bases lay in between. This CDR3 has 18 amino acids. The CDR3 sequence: CASSPIRGALSGANVLTF. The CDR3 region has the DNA TGTGCCAGCAGTCCCATACGGGGGGCCCTCTCTGGGGCCAACGTCCTGACTTTC.

CDR3 nucleotide sequence: TGCAGCGTCGGGACAGCTAACTATGGCTACACCTTC. This sequence encodes CSVGTANYGYTF. The chain couples TRBV29-1 to TRBJ1-2; 7 positions match TRBD1. J lost 0 bases, V lost 6 bases, and 1 base had no gene match. Germline CDR1 reads SQVTM; CDR2 reads ANQGSEA. The CDR3 covers 12 residues.

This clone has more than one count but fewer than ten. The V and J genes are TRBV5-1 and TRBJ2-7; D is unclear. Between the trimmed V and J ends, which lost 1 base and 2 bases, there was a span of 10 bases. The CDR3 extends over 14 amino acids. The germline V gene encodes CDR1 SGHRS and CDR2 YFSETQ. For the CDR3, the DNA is TGCGCCAGCAGCTTGAGTGGCAGTCCCTACGAGCAGTACTTC. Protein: CASSLSGSPYEQYF.

CDR3 protein: CASMLGGRPDTQYF. The CDR3 nucleotides read TGTGCCAGCATGCTAGGGGGTCGGCCAGATACGCAGTATTTT. The chain is built from TRBV28 and TRBJ2-3; D possibly corresponds to TRBD1 (6 bases). V lost 7 bases and J lost 4, with 15 bases in between. Germline loops: CDR1 MDHEN, CDR2 SYDVKM. CDR3 length: 14 residues.

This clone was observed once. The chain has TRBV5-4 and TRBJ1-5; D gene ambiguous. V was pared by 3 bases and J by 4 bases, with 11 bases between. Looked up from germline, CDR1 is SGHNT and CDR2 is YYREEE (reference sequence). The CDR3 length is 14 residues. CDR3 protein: CASSWGGMNQPQHF. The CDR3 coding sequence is TGTGCCAGCAGCTGGGGAGGGATGAATCAGCCCCAGCATTTT.

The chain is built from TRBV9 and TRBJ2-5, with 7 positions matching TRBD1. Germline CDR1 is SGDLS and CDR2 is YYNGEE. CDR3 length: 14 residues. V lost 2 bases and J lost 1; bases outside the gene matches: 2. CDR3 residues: CASSVGTVQETQYF. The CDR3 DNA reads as TGTGCCAGCAGCGTTGGGACAGTCCAAGAGACCCAGTACTTC.

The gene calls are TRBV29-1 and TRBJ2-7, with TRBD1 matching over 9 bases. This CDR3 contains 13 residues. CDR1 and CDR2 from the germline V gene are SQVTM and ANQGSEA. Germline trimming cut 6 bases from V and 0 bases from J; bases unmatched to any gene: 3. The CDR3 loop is CSVGTGNSYEQYF. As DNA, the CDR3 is TGCAGCGTGGGGACAGGGAACTCCTACGAGCAGTACTTC.